This T cell receptor (beta chain) was retrieved from a study of shared clonotypes between healthy human individuals. Several immunoSEQ plates held equal portions of the genomic DNA taken from each subset. Repertoires were generated with immunoSEQ multiplex PCR, while TCRdb's copy carries only in-frame clones and drops some. Of about 340,000 clones in the sample, around 70% were seen once. CDR3 length: 17 amino acids. Looked up from germline, CDR1 is MDHEN and CDR2 is SYDVKM. The trim removed 2 bases at V and 2 bases at J, leaving 10 bases unmatched. The origin of this receptor is a young man in good health. Sequencing was carried out using memory CD4+ T cells sorted from blood. The subset was: CD45RA-negative fraction. This chain links TRBV28 with TRBJ2-7; 9 bases map to TRBD2. In nucleotides, the CDR3 is TGTGCCAGCAGTTTAACCGCTAGCGGGATAGGGACCTACGAGCAGTACTTC. Encoded protein: CASSLTASGIGTYEQYF. Variable domain in full (rest from reference TRBV28 and TRBJ2-7): DVKVTQSSRYLVKRTGEKVFLECVQDMDHENMFWYRQDPGLGLRLIYFSYDVKMKEKGDIPEGYSVSREKKERFSLILESASTNQTSMYLCASSLTASGIGTYEQYFGPGTRLTVT.